Listed below are T cell receptor beta chains from one sample, sequenced in a study of T-cell memory formation after mild COVID-19. TCRdb fed the 5' RACE reads into MiXCR, producing one record per CDR3 protein. This sample yields some 450,000 distinct CDR3 sequences, of which around 18% are seen a single time; around 9.2% belongs to the top ten. Sequenced input: PBMCs or a T cell subset sorted from them (not recorded which). All receptors derive from an adult woman who had mild COVID-19 (a few samples of this study predate the infection). Cell type and time point are not known. CDR3s include the opening cysteine and the closing phenylalanine or tryptophan. Fields, in order: clone size, V gene, J gene, D gene, CDR3 DNA, CDR3 protein. D genes are given only for firm matches. Expanded clones are given a class, and other clones once, few, many or no size at all.

clone_size: .
v_call: TRBV5-1
j_call: TRBJ2-5
d_call: .
cdr3_nt: TGCGCCAGCAGCTCCGAAACATGGGGGACCCAGTACTTC
cdr3_aa: CASSSETWGTQYF

clone_size: .
v_call: TRBV9
j_call: TRBJ2-2
d_call: .
cdr3_nt: TGTGCCAGCAGCCCGACAGCACTCACCGGGGAGCTGTTTTTT
cdr3_aa: CASSPTALTGELFF

clone_size: .
v_call: TRBV12-3/TRBV12-4
j_call: TRBJ1-5
d_call: .
cdr3_nt: TGTGCCAGCAGTTTAGGGGCCTTAGTTCGGTCCCAGCATTTT
cdr3_aa: CASSLGALVRSQHF

clone_size: .
v_call: TRBV30
j_call: TRBJ2-7
d_call: .
cdr3_nt: TGTGCCTGGAGTGTCTCTGGCAGGGGCCGAACCTCCTACGAGCAGTACTTC
cdr3_aa: CAWSVSGRGRTSYEQYF

clone_size: .
v_call: TRBV24-1
j_call: TRBJ1-4
d_call: TRBD1
cdr3_nt: TGTGCCACCAGTGGGACAGGCGGTACTAATGAAAAACTGTTTTTT
cdr3_aa: CATSGTGGTNEKLFF

clone_size: .
v_call: TRBV24-1
j_call: TRBJ2-3
d_call: .
cdr3_nt: TGTGCCACCCGTGGTTCGGATACGCAGTATTTT
cdr3_aa: CATRGSDTQYF

clone_size: .
v_call: TRBV14
j_call: TRBJ2-3
d_call: .
cdr3_nt: TGTGCCAGCAGCCAAGTTAGCATAGCGCGGTTTACGGATACGCAGTATTTT
cdr3_aa: CASSQVSIARFTDTQYF

clone_size: few
v_call: TRBV11-3
j_call: TRBJ2-1
d_call: TRBD2
cdr3_nt: TGTGCCAGCAGCCGGGGACTAGCGGGATACAATGAGCAGTTCTTC
cdr3_aa: CASSRGLAGYNEQFF

clone_size: few
v_call: TRBV20-1
j_call: TRBJ1-1
d_call: .
cdr3_nt: TGCAGTGCTGGTAACACTGAAGCTTTCTTT
cdr3_aa: CSAGNTEAFF

clone_size: .
v_call: TRBV30
j_call: TRBJ2-7
d_call: .
cdr3_nt: TGTGCCTGGAGTAACGGGGCGTCGGACGAGCAGTACTTC
cdr3_aa: CAWSNGASDEQYF

clone_size: few
v_call: TRBV6-2/TRBV6-3
j_call: TRBJ2-7
d_call: TRBD2
cdr3_nt: TGTGCCAGCAGTTATCTAGCGGGGCAGGACGAGCAGTACTTC
cdr3_aa: CASSYLAGQDEQYF

clone_size: .
v_call: TRBV7-9
j_call: TRBJ2-3
d_call: .
cdr3_nt: TGTGCCAGCAGCTTATCCCGACTACAGGGCGCAGATACGCAGTATTTT
cdr3_aa: CASSLSRLQGADTQYF

clone_size: few
v_call: TRBV12-3/TRBV12-4
j_call: TRBJ1-2
d_call: TRBD1
cdr3_nt: TGTGCCAGCATCCTCGGGACAGGGGTGGACTATGGCTACACCTTC
cdr3_aa: CASILGTGVDYGYTF

clone_size: .
v_call: TRBV27
j_call: TRBJ1-1
d_call: .
cdr3_nt: TGTGCCAGCAGTCCCGTTGCCAGCCTTAACACTGAAGCTTTCTTT
cdr3_aa: CASSPVASLNTEAFF

clone_size: .
v_call: TRBV5-1
j_call: TRBJ1-2
d_call: TRBD1
cdr3_nt: TGCGCCAGCAGCTTCCCCGACAGGGAAGTTGGCTACACCTTC
cdr3_aa: CASSFPDREVGYTF

clone_size: .
v_call: TRBV20-1
j_call: TRBJ2-5
d_call: .
cdr3_nt: TGCAGTGCTCACAGACGTACCCAAGAGACCCAGTACTTC
cdr3_aa: CSAHRRTQETQYF

clone_size: .
v_call: TRBV7-6
j_call: TRBJ2-1
d_call: .
cdr3_nt: TGTGCCAGCATGAGCTCATACAATGAGCAGTTCTTC
cdr3_aa: CASMSSYNEQFF

clone_size: .
v_call: TRBV29-1
j_call: TRBJ1-1
d_call: .
cdr3_nt: TGCAGCGCAAACAGGGAGATCAACACTGAAGCTTTCTTT
cdr3_aa: CSANREINTEAFF

clone_size: few
v_call: TRBV25-1
j_call: TRBJ2-7
d_call: TRBD2
cdr3_nt: TGTGCCAGCAGTCCTAGAGCGACTAGCGGGAGTCGGTACGAGCAGTACTTC
cdr3_aa: CASSPRATSGSRYEQYF

clone_size: .
v_call: TRBV7-2
j_call: TRBJ2-5
d_call: TRBD1
cdr3_nt: TGTGCCAGCAGCACAACAGGGGGCGGTCGGGAGACCCAGTACTTC
cdr3_aa: CASSTTGGGRETQYF

clone_size: few
v_call: TRBV18
j_call: TRBJ1-1
d_call: .
cdr3_nt: TGTGCCAGCTCACCCTTATTGTCAGAGAACACTGAAGCTTTCTTT
cdr3_aa: CASSPLLSENTEAFF

clone_size: .
v_call: TRBV7-9
j_call: TRBJ1-6
d_call: .
cdr3_nt: TGTGCCAGCAGCAGAGGGGGGGCGCGATCACCCCTCCACTTT
cdr3_aa: CASSRGGARSPLHF

clone_size: .
v_call: TRBV12-3/TRBV12-4
j_call: TRBJ2-7
d_call: .
cdr3_nt: TGTGCCAGCAGTTTAGAAGTCCTTGGGCCTGGAGAGCAGTACTTC
cdr3_aa: CASSLEVLGPGEQYF

clone_size: .
v_call: TRBV5-1
j_call: TRBJ2-2
d_call: TRBD1
cdr3_nt: TGCGCCAGCAGCTACGCAGGGGGCGAGGCCGGGGAGCTGTTTTTT
cdr3_aa: CASSYAGGEAGELFF

clone_size: few
v_call: TRBV4-3
j_call: TRBJ2-7
d_call: TRBD1
cdr3_nt: TGCGCCAGCAGCCAAGACTCACAGGGGTATGAGCAGTACTTC
cdr3_aa: CASSQDSQGYEQYF

clone_size: few
v_call: TRBV5-1
j_call: TRBJ2-5
d_call: TRBD1
cdr3_nt: TGCGCCAGCAGCGCCAGGGACAGTGGAGAGACCCAGTACTTC
cdr3_aa: CASSARDSGETQYF

clone_size: once
v_call: TRBV20-1
j_call: TRBJ2-1
d_call: .
cdr3_nt: TGCAGTGCTAGAGAGTTGGCGGCCGCATACAATGAGCAGTTCTTC
cdr3_aa: CSARELAAAYNEQFF

clone_size: once
v_call: TRBV20-1
j_call: TRBJ2-1
d_call: .
cdr3_nt: TGCAGTGCTAGACCTCTAGAGTACAATGAGCAGTTCTTC
cdr3_aa: CSARPLEYNEQFF

clone_size: many
v_call: TRBV27
j_call: TRBJ2-1
d_call: TRBD2
cdr3_nt: TGTGCCAGCAGTCGGGGACTAGCGGAAACGGACAATGAGCAGTTCTTC
cdr3_aa: CASSRGLAETDNEQFF

clone_size: .
v_call: TRBV4-1
j_call: TRBJ1-4
d_call: .
cdr3_nt: TGCGCCAGCAGCCAAGGGGCGGGGGCAGGGGAAAAACTGTTTTTT
cdr3_aa: CASSQGAGAGEKLFF

clone_size: few
v_call: TRBV7-8
j_call: TRBJ2-1
d_call: .
cdr3_nt: TGTGCCAGCAGCTCGACAGGACCCGGGGGTGAGCAGTTCTTC
cdr3_aa: CASSSTGPGGEQFF

clone_size: few
v_call: TRBV28
j_call: TRBJ2-5
d_call: .
cdr3_nt: TGTGCCAGCAGTTCGTACAGGGGGGGAGAGACCCAGTACTTC
cdr3_aa: CASSSYRGGETQYF

clone_size: .
v_call: TRBV6-5
j_call: TRBJ2-5
d_call: .
cdr3_nt: TGTGCCAGCAGTCCAGGGATTTTCCAAGAGACCCAGTACTTC
cdr3_aa: CASSPGIFQETQYF

clone_size: many
v_call: TRBV6-5
j_call: TRBJ2-3
d_call: .
cdr3_nt: TGTGCCAGGCAGGGGACAGATACGCAGTATTTT
cdr3_aa: CARQGTDTQYF

clone_size: few
v_call: TRBV3-1
j_call: TRBJ2-5
d_call: .
cdr3_nt: TGTGCCAGCAGCCAAGATAGTGGGTGGCAAGAGACCCAGTACTTC
cdr3_aa: CASSQDSGWQETQYF

clone_size: few
v_call: TRBV28
j_call: TRBJ1-5
d_call: TRBD1
cdr3_nt: TGTGCCAGCAGCCGGGACAGGGGTAGCAATCAGCCCCAGCATTTT
cdr3_aa: CASSRDRGSNQPQHF

clone_size: few
v_call: TRBV7-3
j_call: TRBJ2-3
d_call: .
cdr3_nt: TGTGCCAGCAGCTTAGGGGCCAGCCGAGGAGATACGCAGTATTTT
cdr3_aa: CASSLGASRGDTQYF

clone_size: few
v_call: TRBV6-2/TRBV6-3
j_call: TRBJ1-1
d_call: .
cdr3_nt: TGTGCCAGCAGTTATGGTACCGGCACTGAAGCTTTCTTT
cdr3_aa: CASSYGTGTEAFF

clone_size: .
v_call: TRBV9
j_call: TRBJ1-5
d_call: .
cdr3_nt: TGTGCCAGCAGCCACGGAGGGGGGGGCGTAGGTCAGCCCCAGCATTTT
cdr3_aa: CASSHGGGGVGQPQHF

clone_size: .
v_call: TRBV7-9
j_call: TRBJ2-7
d_call: .
cdr3_nt: TGTGCCAGCAGCCAGGTCGGGGCCCTCTACGAGCAGTACTTC
cdr3_aa: CASSQVGALYEQYF

clone_size: many
v_call: TRBV7-9
j_call: TRBJ1-1
d_call: TRBD1
cdr3_nt: TGTGCCAGCAGTATAAACAGGGGCACTGAAGCTTTCTTT
cdr3_aa: CASSINRGTEAFF

clone_size: few
v_call: TRBV10-3
j_call: TRBJ1-1
d_call: .
cdr3_nt: TGTGCCTCGCAGACAGACCCGGATCGGACTGAAGCTTTCTTT
cdr3_aa: CASQTDPDRTEAFF

clone_size: few
v_call: TRBV6-9
j_call: TRBJ2-3
d_call: .
cdr3_nt: TGTGCCAGCAGTCCCTGTTGCAGCGGACCCCTGGATACGCAGTATTTT
cdr3_aa: CASSPCCSGPLDTQYF

clone_size: few
v_call: TRBV15
j_call: TRBJ2-5
d_call: .
cdr3_nt: TGTGCCACCAGCCTCTCCAGAGGAGAGACCCAGTACTTC
cdr3_aa: CATSLSRGETQYF

clone_size: .
v_call: TRBV7-8
j_call: TRBJ2-7
d_call: .
cdr3_nt: TGTGCCAGCAGCCCACGGGCCGGAGGGTGGGACGAGCAGTACTTC
cdr3_aa: CASSPRAGGWDEQYF

clone_size: few
v_call: TRBV7-9
j_call: TRBJ1-1
d_call: TRBD1
cdr3_nt: TGTGCCACCCTCACGACAGGGCGGACTGAAGCTTTCTTT
cdr3_aa: CATLTTGRTEAFF

clone_size: .
v_call: TRBV20-1
j_call: TRBJ1-6
d_call: TRBD1
cdr3_nt: TGCAGTGCACCGACAGGGTGGAATTCACCCCTCCACTTT
cdr3_aa: CSAPTGWNSPLHF

clone_size: .
v_call: TRBV7-3
j_call: TRBJ2-1
d_call: TRBD2
cdr3_nt: TGTGCCAGCAGCCCGCTTGGTAGCGGGACCGGGACGAGGTACAATGAGCAGTTCTTC
cdr3_aa: CASSPLGSGTGTRYNEQFF

clone_size: .
v_call: TRBV9
j_call: TRBJ2-5
d_call: TRBD2
cdr3_nt: TGTGCCAGCAGCGGACCTAGCGGTCAAGAGACCCAGTACTTC
cdr3_aa: CASSGPSGQETQYF

clone_size: few
v_call: TRBV9
j_call: TRBJ2-1
d_call: .
cdr3_nt: TGTGCCAGCAGCGCCGAGGTAGGTAGGAGGTTCTTC
cdr3_aa: CASSAEVGRRFF

clone_size: .
v_call: TRBV4-1
j_call: TRBJ2-7
d_call: .
cdr3_nt: TGCGCCAGCAGCCAAGACGGTACCTACGAGCAGTACTTC
cdr3_aa: CASSQDGTYEQYF

clone_size: .
v_call: TRBV6-5
j_call: TRBJ2-1
d_call: TRBD1
cdr3_nt: TGTGCCAGCAGTTACCCCGCGGGTCGACCGGGACAGGGGAATGAGCAGTTCTTC
cdr3_aa: CASSYPAGRPGQGNEQFF

clone_size: .
v_call: TRBV14
j_call: TRBJ2-1
d_call: .
cdr3_nt: TGTGCCAGCAGCCAGTACAGGGTCCATGAGCAGTTCTTC
cdr3_aa: CASSQYRVHEQFF

clone_size: few
v_call: TRBV20-1
j_call: TRBJ2-3
d_call: .
cdr3_nt: TGCAGTGCCCGCGCAAGGGGGAGGGCCGGTACAGATACGCAGTATTTT
cdr3_aa: CSARARGRAGTDTQYF

clone_size: once
v_call: TRBV6-6
j_call: TRBJ1-1
d_call: TRBD1
cdr3_nt: TGTGCCAGCAGTCTTGACAGGGGGCATGGGACTGAAGCTTTCTTT
cdr3_aa: CASSLDRGHGTEAFF

clone_size: .
v_call: TRBV14
j_call: TRBJ2-4
d_call: TRBD1
cdr3_nt: TGTGCCAGCAGCCGGACTCGGGGGACAGGGAGGGGCAAAAACATTCAGTACTTC
cdr3_aa: CASSRTRGTGRGKNIQYF

clone_size: .
v_call: TRBV3-1
j_call: TRBJ1-5
d_call: .
cdr3_nt: TGTGCCAGCAGTTACGACTGGGGGCAGCCCCAGCATTTT
cdr3_aa: CASSYDWGQPQHF